This T cell receptor beta chain was identified in a study of T cell repertoires in ileal Crohn's disease. About the study: Every patient was operated on for stricturing (about 60%) or penetrating (39%) complications. Study-wide results and limits: Clonal expansions were more frequent in active smokers than non-smokers at surgery. Endoscopic recurrence occurred in every patient whose clonality exceeded 26.8%.

The data were produced by immunoSEQ multiplex PCR, yet TCRdb's version contains in-frame clones alone and is incomplete. The sample yields thousands of clones, approximately 85% seen once. A word on this clone: Its antigen is not identified.

The germline gives CDR1 SGHRS, CDR2 YFSETQ. The length of the CDR3 is 13 residues. Trimming took 4 bases from V and 8 from J; bases not matched to a gene: 4. This clonotype was obtained from an adult with Crohn's disease. V and J are TRBV5-1 and TRBJ1-2; 11 nucleotides match TRBD1. Material for sequencing was ileal tissue. The CDR3 DNA follows: TGCGCCAGCAGCGGGGGACAGGGGGTCGGCTACACCTTC. Translation: CASSGGQGVGYTF.